The present T cell receptor (beta chain) was sequenced within a study of HIV-infected patients and healthy controls. About the research overall: Viral load fell to undetectable in 11 of 16 patients by the second blood draw.

Within the sample, this clonotype is medium-sized. Its target is not known. The CDR3 runs to 16 residues. V gave up 7 bases and J gave up 2 bases; unmatched junction bases: 8. CDR1 and CDR2 (germline): MNHEY, SVGEGT. Findings and caveats of the study: Compared with controls, mean Gini indices were significantly raised in HIV-infected repertoires, possibly indicating oligoclonality. HIV-infected patients and controls differed significantly in mean usage of eight alpha and eight beta V genes.

Roughly three months, about 14 weeks, into antiretroviral therapy, follow-up blood was collected. The repertoire came from unfractionated whole blood and reflected all unsorted peripheral T cells. Reverse transcription used approximately 500 ng RNA and constant-region primers for alpha and beta. Separate chain-specific third strand synthesis with multiplexing indices produced the alpha and beta libraries. TCRdb itself ran the 5' RACE reads through MiXCR, one entry per CDR3 protein. The data contain 5,000 to 6,500 distinct CDR3 sequences, around 20% of them seen just once; the ten biggest clones take up 25% to 30%.

Sequenced here: blood, sampled during antiretroviral therapy. This clonotype originated in an adult with HIV infection. The V gene is TRBV6-2 or TRBV6-3, the J gene TRBJ2-3; 11 bases agree with TRBD2. The CDR3 sequence: CASTETSGDPTDTQYF. The CDR3 coding sequence is TGTGCCAGCACCGAGACTAGCGGGGACCCCACAGATACGCAGTATTTT.